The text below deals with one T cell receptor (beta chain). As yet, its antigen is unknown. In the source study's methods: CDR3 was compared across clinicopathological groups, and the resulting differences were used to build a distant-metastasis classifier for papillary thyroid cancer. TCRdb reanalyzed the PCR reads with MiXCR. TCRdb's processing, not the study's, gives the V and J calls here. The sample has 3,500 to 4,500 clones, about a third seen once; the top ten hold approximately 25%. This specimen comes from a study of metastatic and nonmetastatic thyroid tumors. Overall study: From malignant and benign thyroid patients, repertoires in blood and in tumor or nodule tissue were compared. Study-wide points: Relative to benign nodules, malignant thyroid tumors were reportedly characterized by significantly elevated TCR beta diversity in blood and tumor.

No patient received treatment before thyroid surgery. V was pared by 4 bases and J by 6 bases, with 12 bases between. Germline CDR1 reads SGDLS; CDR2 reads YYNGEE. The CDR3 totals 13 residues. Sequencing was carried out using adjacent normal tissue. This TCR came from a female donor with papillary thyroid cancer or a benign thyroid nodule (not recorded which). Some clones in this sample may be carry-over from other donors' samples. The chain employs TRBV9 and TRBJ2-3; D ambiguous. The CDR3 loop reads CASSSPGGDTQYF. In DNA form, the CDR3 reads TGTGCCAGCAGCTCTCCAGGTGGGGATACGCAGTATTTT. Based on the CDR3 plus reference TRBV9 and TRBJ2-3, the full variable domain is DSGVTQTPKHLITATGQRVTLRCSPRSGDLSVYWYQQSLDQGLQFLIQYYNGEERAKGNILERFSAQQFPDLHSELNLSSLELGDSALYFCASSSPGGDTQYFGPGTRLTVL.